This record concerns one TCR beta chain sequence. Its antigen is currently unknown. This CDR3 has 16 amino acids. Germline assignment: CDR1 KGHSH and CDR2 LQKENI. V trimming: 3 bases; J trimming: 10 bases; junction bases outside the gene matches: 11. Assay used: immunoSEQ multiplex PCR; TCRdb lists only in-frame clones, some missing. The sample lists tens of thousands of clones; 78% were seen once. During colonoscopy, one to two rectal pinch biopsies were collected. This entry belongs to a study of pediatric ulcerative colitis. Findings and limits, study-wide: Compared with controls, ulcerative colitis showed greater blood-rectum clone sharing.

This clonotype was sampled from a girl aged 10 to 17 with moderate ulcerative colitis. The rearrangement links TRBV18 to TRBJ1-4; TRBD1 aligns across 10 bases. The material sequenced was gut tissue. CDR3 nucleotides: TGTGCCAGCTCACCTGTCCCGGGACAGGGGCGCCTAAAACTGTTTTTT. Translation gives CASSPVPGQGRLKLFF.